The rows below give T cell receptor beta chains drawn from one sample of a study of blood T cell repertoires in COVID-19. Profiled with immunoSEQ multiplex PCR; TCRdb holds only in-frame clones, not every one. The sample contains 250,000 to 350,000 clones, about 89% of which appear only once. The material sequenced was peripheral blood. These receptors all stem from a woman aged 60-75 years with acute or convalescent COVID-19. Each CDR3 is given with its conserved first and last residue. D genes are given only for firm matches. The size entry is marked missing in some rows and otherwise reads once, few, many or a size class.

V gene,clone size,D gene,J gene,CDR3 protein,CDR3 DNA
TRBV28,NA,NA,TRBJ1-2,CASSLASFDGYTF,TGTGCCAGCAGCCTCGCGTCTTTTGATGGCTACACCTTC
TRBV7-8,few,TRBD2,TRBJ2-3,CASNIRGGSSYDTQYF,TGTGCCAGCAATATCCGGGGGGGATCCTCATACGATACGCAGTATTTT
TRBV9,NA,NA,TRBJ2-7,CASSVGGSSYEQYF,TGTGCCAGCAGCGTAGGAGGGAGCTCTTACGAGCAGTACTTC
TRBV23-1,once,NA,TRBJ1-6,CASSQRDPNSPLHF,TGCGCCAGCAGTCAACGGGATCCTAATTCACCCCTCCACTTT
TRBV5-1,few,NA,TRBJ2-7,CASSLGQVSYEQYF,TGCGCCAGCAGCTTGGGACAGGTCTCCTACGAGCAGTACTTC
TRBV7-6,few,TRBD1,TRBJ1-1,CASSPGQGVNTEAFF,TGTGCCAGCAGCCCGGGACAGGGCGTGAACACTGAAGCTTTCTTT
TRBV5-1,NA,NA,TRBJ2-3,CASSLGAMSTDTQYF,TGCGCCAGCAGCTTGGGCGCGATGAGCACAGATACGCAGTATTTT
TRBV19,NA,TRBD1,TRBJ1-1,CASNLRRDSPRGTEAFF,TGTGCCAGTAACCTTCGCCGGGACAGCCCGAGGGGGACTGAAGCTTTCTTT
TRBV5-6,NA,NA,TRBJ1-4,CASSGGEGHEKLFF,TGTGCCAGCAGCGGCGGGGAGGGGCACGAAAAACTGTTTTTT
TRBV7-2,NA,TRBD1,TRBJ2-4,CASSSTGGTGKNIQYF,TGTGCCAGCAGCTCGACAGGGGGAACAGGCAAAAACATTCAGTACTTC
TRBV4-1,once,NA,TRBJ1-6,CASSQVGAGNSPLHF,TGCGCCAGCAGCCAAGTAGGAGCGGGGAATTCACCCCTCCACTTT
TRBV6-5,NA,TRBD2,TRBJ2-1,CASSSGEGEFF,TGTGCCAGCAGTTCCGGGGAGGGCGAGTTCTTC
TRBV19,NA,TRBD2,TRBJ2-1,CASSIGLAGVFHNEQFF,TGTGCCAGTAGTATAGGACTAGCGGGGGTGTTCCACAATGAGCAGTTCTTC
TRBV18,NA,NA,TRBJ1-1,CASSYQGNTEAFF,TGTGCCAGCTCATATCAGGGGAACACTGAAGCTTTCTTT
TRBV27,NA,TRBD1,TRBJ2-1,CASSFYRGREFF,TGTGCCAGCAGTTTCTACAGGGGAAGGGAGTTCTTC
TRBV7-2,NA,TRBD2,TRBJ2-1,CASSPSGSVNNEQFF,TGTGCCAGCAGCCCTAGCGGGAGTGTGAACAATGAGCAGTTCTTC
TRBV2,once,NA,TRBJ2-5,CASTNREGGETQYF,TGTGCCAGCACCAACAGGGAGGGAGGGGAGACCCAGTACTTC
TRBV29-1,NA,TRBD2,TRBJ2-3,CSVPGLKANTQYF,TGCAGCGTCCCGGGACTAAAAGCAAATACGCAGTATTTT
TRBV7-9,NA,TRBD1,TRBJ2-2,CASSYRGQDGELFF,TGTGCCAGCAGTTACAGGGGGCAGGACGGGGAGCTGTTTTTT
TRBV4-2,once,TRBD1,TRBJ2-5,CASSQGRTGGEETQYF,TGTGCCAGCAGCCAAGGAAGAACAGGGGGCGAGGAGACCCAGTACTTC
TRBV15,NA,TRBD1,TRBJ2-5,CATSSYDRVRETQYF,TGTGCCACCAGCAGCTATGACAGGGTTCGGGAGACCCAGTACTTC
TRBV7-2,NA,NA,TRBJ1-1,CASSRQGSTEAFF,TGTGCCAGCAGCCGGCAGGGTAGTACTGAAGCTTTCTTT
TRBV18,NA,NA,TRBJ1-5,CASSPAGAMAQHF,TGTGCCAGCTCACCAGCGGGGGCGATGGCCCAGCATTTT
TRBV11-2,NA,NA,TRBJ2-7,CASSPLRQATYEQYF,TGTGCCAGCAGCCCACTGCGACAGGCCACCTACGAGCAGTACTTC
TRBV28,once,TRBD2,TRBJ2-1,CASRGGLEQFF,TGTGCCAGCCGGGGGGGCCTTGAGCAGTTCTTC
TRBV6-2/TRBV6-3,few,TRBD2,TRBJ2-2,CASSYYGGSGAGELFF,TGTGCCAGCAGTTATTATGGCGGGAGCGGCGCCGGGGAGCTGTTTTTT
TRBV7-9,NA,TRBD1,TRBJ2-1,CASSSRPTGGPYNEQFF,TGTGCCAGCAGCTCCAGGCCAACAGGGGGCCCCTACAATGAGCAGTTCTTC